The 23 T cell receptor beta chains in this list originate from one sample, sequenced in a study of human T cells and chemical hapten exposure. Total RNA came from unfractionated whole blood. Individual cDNA molecules had unique molecular identifiers attached to them by the library. A single record per CDR3 protein comes from TCRdb applying MiXCR to the reads. The sample lists 95,000 to 150,000 distinct CDR3 sequences, about 7.7% occurring once. Sequencing input: whole blood. Receptor source: a human donor in good health. Some clones in this sample may be carry-over from other donors' samples.

At least ten counts were recorded for this clonotype. The chain recombines TRBV7-3 with TRBJ2-2; 7 positions agree with TRBD1. V was pared by 4 bases and J by 0 bases, with 2 bases of the junction left unmatched. Germline V gives CDR1 SGHTA, CDR2 FQGTGA. The CDR3 length is 15 residues. The chain's CDR3 is CASSSQGANTGELFF. The CDR3 coding sequence is TGTGCCAGCAGCTCCCAGGGGGCGAACACCGGGGAGCTGTTTTTT.

This clonotype was seen at least ten times. This chain connects TRBV4-2 to TRBJ1-1; weak D call: TRBD1 (6 bases). CDR3 length: 17 residues. V was clipped by 0 bases and J by 1 base, with 15 bases between them. The V gene's germline CDR1 is LGHNA and CDR2 YNFKEQ. The chain's CDR3 is CASSQDGAGATNTEAFF. CDR3 sequence (DNA): TGTGCCAGCAGCCAAGATGGGGCGGGGGCTACGAACACTGAAGCTTTCTTT.

This sequence joins TRBV20-1 and TRBJ2-1; D perhaps matches TRBD1 (6 bases). Germline lookup yields CDR1 DFQATT and CDR2 SNEGSKA (reference sequence). Deletions cut 5 bases from V and 8 bases from J, with 13 bases between. The CDR3 is made up of 12 amino acids. The CDR3 here is CSAGRGNHEQFF. Written as DNA, the CDR3 is TGCAGTGCTGGAAGGGGGAATCATGAGCAGTTCTTC.

This clonotype was counted ten times or more. As DNA, the CDR3 is TGTGCCAGCAGCTTGGCCGCTGGCGGGTCCTACTCCTACAATGAGCAGTTCTTC. It yields the protein CASSLAAGGSYSYNEQFF. This chain uses TRBV5-6 with TRBJ2-1; D might be TRBD2 (5 bases). The germline V and J ends were trimmed by 0 bases and 0 bases, with 16 bases remaining between them. Germline CDR1 reads SGHDT; CDR2 reads YYEEEE. The CDR3 loop spans 18 amino acids.

This clonotype has ten or more counts. This rearrangement joins TRBV6-5 to TRBJ2-7; tentatively, D is TRBD1 or TRBD2 (5 bases each). CDR1 is MNHEY and CDR2 is SVGAGI in the germline V gene. The CDR3 totals 15 residues. Trimming removed 5 bases at V and 3 bases at J, with 17 bases between. The CDR3 is CASSQGRTGSYEQYF. CDR3 bases: TGTGCCAGCAGTCAGGGACGGACGGGAAGCTACGAGCAGTACTTC.

This clonotype was seen ten or more times. This chain connects TRBV20-1 to TRBJ1-6, with TRBD1 matching 8 bases. The CDR3 is 14 residues long. V gave up 6 bases and J gave up 7 bases; unmatched junction bases: 8. Per germline, CDR1 DFQATT and CDR2 SNEGSKA (reference sequence). CDR3 sequence: CSALQGAENSPLHF. CDR3 coding DNA: TGCAGTGCCCTCCAGGGGGCTGAGAATTCACCCCTCCACTTT.

This clonotype has more than one count but fewer than ten. V is TRBV5-1 and J is TRBJ2-7; tentative D call: TRBD2 (6 bases). The germline CDR1 and CDR2 sequences are SGHRS and YFSETQ. Trimming pared 0 bases from V and 2 bases from J, leaving 12 bases between. There are 15 residues in the CDR3. The CDR3 is CASSLVGGSPYEQYF. The CDR3 nucleotides are TGCGCCAGCAGCTTGGTTGGGGGGAGCCCCTACGAGCAGTACTTC.

This clonotype occurred many times. The rearrangement uses TRBV6-5 and TRBJ1-5; maybe TRBD1 (6 bases). This CDR3 spans 16 amino acids. V was cut by 0 bases and J by 2 bases, with 11 bases left in between. CDR1 MNHEY and CDR2 SVGAGI come from the germline V gene. The CDR3 protein is CASSYSGGGGNQPQHF. In nucleotides, the CDR3 is TGTGCCAGCAGTTACTCTGGGGGCGGTGGCAATCAGCCCCAGCATTTT.

This clonotype was detected ten times or more. The chain employs TRBV6-2 or TRBV6-3 and TRBJ1-1; weak D call: TRBD1 (5 bases). The CDR3 totals 15 residues. V was pared by 7 bases and J by 1 base, with 16 bases between. Germline V gene lookup returns CDR1 MNHEY and CDR2 SVGEGT. This CDR3 reads CASKARVRGNTEAFF. The CDR3, as DNA: TGTGCCAGCAAGGCCAGGGTACGGGGGAACACTGAAGCTTTCTTT.

Only a few counts were recorded for this clonotype. The V and J genes are TRBV11-2 and TRBJ2-7; TRBD1 aligns across 8 bases. The CDR3 sequence is 16 residues long. Trimming took 2 bases from V and 6 from J; bases not matched to a gene: 12. Germline CDR1 SGHAT, CDR2 FQNNGV. CDR3 loop: CASSLPDRGISSEQYF. CDR3 nucleotides: TGTGCCAGCAGCTTACCTGACAGGGGCATAAGTAGCGAGCAGTACTTC.

This clonotype came up many times. The rearrangement joins TRBV4-3 to TRBJ2-1; TRBD2 matches at 9 bases. Germline CDR1 and CDR2: LGHNA and YSLEER. This CDR3 spans 17 amino acids. V trimming: 0 bases; J trimming: 7 bases; junction bases outside the gene matches: 10. The CDR3 is CASSQDSSGGGANEQFF. CDR3 nucleotides: TGCGCCAGCAGCCAAGATAGTAGTGGCGGGGGGGCGAATGAGCAGTTCTTC.

The CDR3, as DNA: TGCAGCGTTGAGGTGGGGGACAGGCCCGAAGCTTTCTTT. Translated, it gives CSVEVGDRPEAFF. This chain joins TRBV29-1 and TRBJ1-1, with 8 positions matching TRBD1. Germline CDR1 reads SQVTM; CDR2 reads ANQGSEA. This CDR3 has 13 residues. Trimming cost V 3 bases and J 8 bases; bases outside gene matches: 8.

The V and J genes are TRBV6-5 and TRBJ1-2; 11 positions match TRBD1. This CDR3 is built from 13 residues. The germline V gene has CDR1 MNHEY and CDR2 SVGAGI. J gave up 8 bases and V 6 bases, and 5 bases lay outside the gene matches. CDR3 sequence: CASRKGQGEGYTF. CDR3 nucleotide sequence: TGTGCCAGCAGAAAGGGACAGGGGGAAGGCTACACCTTC.

The chain couples TRBV14 to TRBJ2-3, with TRBD2 identical over 16 bases. The V gene end was trimmed by 2 bases and the J gene end by 4 bases; junction bases not matched to a gene: 9. This CDR3 spans 19 amino acids. CDR1 is SGHDN and CDR2 is FVKESK in the germline V gene. CDR3 nucleotides: TGTGCCAGCAGCCAAACTACGGGACTAGCGGGAGGGCCACCAGATACGCAGTATTTT. Its protein is CASSQTTGLAGGPPDTQYF.

This clonotype was picked up many times. This chain connects TRBV20-1 to TRBJ1-1; unclear D gene. This CDR3 is 15 amino acids long. Trimming stripped 3 bases from V and 3 bases from J, with 17 bases between. Germline CDR1 is DFQATT and CDR2 is SNEGSKA (reference sequence). The CDR3 loop reads CSARGITQEYTEAFF. The CDR3 DNA is TGCAGTGCTAGGGGGATTACTCAGGAGTACACTGAAGCTTTCTTT.

Many counts were recorded for this clonotype. The J gene is TRBJ1-2, the V gene TRBV5-1, with a tentative D call TRBD1 (5 bases). Germline CDR1 reads SGHRS; CDR2 reads YFSETQ. V lost 0 bases and J lost 4, with 13 bases in between. The CDR3 length is 15 residues. The CDR3 DNA reads as TGCGCCAGCAGCTTGGAGTGGGGGACGGGCTATGGCTACACCTTC. It codes for CASSLEWGTGYGYTF.

The V gene is TRBV5-6, the J gene TRBJ2-5; 9 nucleotides match TRBD1. The germline V gene encodes CDR1 SGHDT and CDR2 YYEEEE. The CDR3 loop spans 15 amino acids. Unmatched junction bases numbered 3, after V lost 1 base and J lost 2 bases. Here the CDR3 DNA reads TGTGCCAGCAGCTTGCCGGGACAGGGACAAGAGACCCAGTACTTC. The encoded protein is CASSLPGQGQETQYF.

The CDR3 reads CASSLRDGTGELFF. The DNA of the CDR3 is TGTGCCAGCAGCCTCCGGGACGGCACCGGGGAGCTGTTTTTT. This chain links TRBV5-6 with TRBJ2-2, with D perhaps matching TRBD1 or TRBD2 (5 bases each). Germline values: CDR1 SGHDT, CDR2 YYEEEE. V lost 4 bases, J lost 4 bases, and 11 bases lay in between. The CDR3 consists of 14 residues.

This clonotype was counted a few times. V gene TRBV19 combines with J gene TRBJ2-7; D call uncertain. Germline assignment: CDR1 LNHDA and CDR2 SQIVND (reference sequence). V gave up 5 bases and J gave up 2 bases, with 13 bases separating them. This CDR3 contains 14 residues. For the CDR3, the DNA is TGTGCCAGTAGTTTCGGAGATAGGGCCTACGAGCAGTACTTC. Protein: CASSFGDRAYEQYF.

The sample holds a few counts of this clonotype. The chain links TRBV7-9 to TRBJ2-7; D might be TRBD1 or TRBD2, each matching 6 bases. In germline, CDR1 is SEHNR, CDR2 FQNEAQ (reference sequence). V lost 6 bases to trimming and J lost 2 bases, with 8 bases between them. The CDR3 runs to 12 residues. CDR3 bases: TGTGCCAGCAGAGGGGGGACCTACGAGCAGTACTTC. Its translation is CASRGGTYEQYF.

This clonotype was seen just once. The V and J genes are TRBV7-2 and TRBJ2-7, with unresolved D. Deletions cut 4 bases from V and 0 bases from J, with 13 bases between. The CDR3 length is 15 residues. CDR1 is SGHTA, CDR2 FQGNSA, per germline. The CDR3 DNA follows: TGTGCCAGCAGCTACACCAGTCTCTCCTCCTACGAGCAGTACTTC. Translating it yields CASSYTSLSSYEQYF.

This clonotype occurred a few times. This rearrangement joins TRBV29-1 to TRBJ2-7; 12 bases agree with TRBD2. V dropped 0 bases and J dropped 4; count of bases not matched to a gene: 4. Germline CDR1 is SQVTM and CDR2 is ANQGSEA. CDR3 size: 15 residues. CDR3 sequence reads: CSVEDETSGRYEQYF. The CDR3 DNA reads TGCAGCGTTGAAGATGAAACTAGCGGGAGGTACGAGCAGTACTTC.

This clonotype was seen repeatedly, ten times or more. The gene calls are TRBV20-1 and TRBJ2-7; TRBD2 might be the D (6 bases). This CDR3 has 13 amino acids. The germline CDR1 and CDR2 sequences are DFQATT and SNEGSKA (reference sequence). V lost 3 bases to trimming and J lost 3 bases, with 12 bases between them. The CDR3 loop reads CSARSREDYEQYF. The CDR3 nucleotides read TGCAGTGCTAGGTCTAGGGAGGACTACGAGCAGTACTTC.